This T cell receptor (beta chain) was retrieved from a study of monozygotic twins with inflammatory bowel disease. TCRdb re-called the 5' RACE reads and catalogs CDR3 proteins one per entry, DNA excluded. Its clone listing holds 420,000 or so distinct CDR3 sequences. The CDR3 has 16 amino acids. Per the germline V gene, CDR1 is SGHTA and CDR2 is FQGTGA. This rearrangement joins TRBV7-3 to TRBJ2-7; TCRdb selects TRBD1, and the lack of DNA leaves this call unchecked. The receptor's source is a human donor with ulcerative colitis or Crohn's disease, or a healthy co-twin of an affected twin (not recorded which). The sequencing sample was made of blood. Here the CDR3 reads CASSLNAGARMGEQYF.